This TCR beta chain was profiled in a study of blood T cell repertoires in COVID-19. In the study overall: PBMCs, B-cell-depleted T cells, or T cells provided the cDNA or gDNA that made up the material.

The CDR3 contains 14 residues. Germline V gene sequence: CDR1 SGHNT, CDR2 YYREEE (reference sequence). V lost 5 bases, J lost 0 bases, and 3 bases stayed unmatched. Participants spanned ages roughly 18 to 90 years and resided in roughly 22 US areas. Participant reports of clinical history set cohort assignment. Assay: immunoSEQ multiplex PCR; the TCRdb copy retains only in-frame clones and omits some. The data contain about 200,000 clones, 80% to 90% of them singletons. The chain joins TRBV5-4 to TRBJ2-3, with TRBD2 matching over 7 bases. The receptor was isolated from a woman aged 40-49 years with acute COVID-19. Source material: PBMCs or T cells enriched from blood (not recorded which). CDR3 protein: CASREGLSTDTQYF. The CDR3 DNA reads as TGTGCCAGCAGGGAGGGACTAAGCACAGATACGCAGTATTTT.